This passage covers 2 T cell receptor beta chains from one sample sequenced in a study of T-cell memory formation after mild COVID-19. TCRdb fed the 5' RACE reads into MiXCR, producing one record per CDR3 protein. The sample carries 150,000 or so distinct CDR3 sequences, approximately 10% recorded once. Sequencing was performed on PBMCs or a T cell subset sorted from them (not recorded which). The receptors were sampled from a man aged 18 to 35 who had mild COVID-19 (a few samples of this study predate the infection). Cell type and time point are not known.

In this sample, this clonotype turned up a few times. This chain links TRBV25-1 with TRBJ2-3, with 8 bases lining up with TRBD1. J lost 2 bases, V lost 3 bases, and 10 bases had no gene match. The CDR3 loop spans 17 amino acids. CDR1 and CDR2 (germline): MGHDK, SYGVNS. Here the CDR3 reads CASSDLRTGRSTDTQYF. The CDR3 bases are TGTGCCAGCAGTGATTTGAGGACAGGGAGATCCACAGATACGCAGTATTTT.

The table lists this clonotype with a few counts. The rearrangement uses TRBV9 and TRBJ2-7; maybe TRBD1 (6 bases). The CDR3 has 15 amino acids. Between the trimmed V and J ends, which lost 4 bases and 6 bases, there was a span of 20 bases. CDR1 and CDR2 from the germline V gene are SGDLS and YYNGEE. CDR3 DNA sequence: TGTGCCAGCAGCCCCCGGGCAGGGGTGTTCTCCGAGCAGTACTTC. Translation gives CASSPRAGVFSEQYF.